Included here is one T cell receptor (beta chain) sequence, with context. Its antigen is unidentified. Assay used: immunoSEQ multiplex PCR; TCRdb lists only in-frame clones, some missing. The data show about 110,000 clones, about 90% seen once. V lost 0 bases and J 0 bases, leaving 20 bases between the germline ends. Germline CDR1 is SGHTA and CDR2 is FQGNSA. The CDR3 runs 20 residues. These data belong to a study of T cell responses to AZD1222 COVID-19 vaccine. The study's findings and limits: The breadth and depth of Spike-specific TCRs increased once two AZD1222 doses had been given. Among the donors, most were white British and more were female, and clonal diversity was possibly underestimated. Among spike-specific TCRs, nearly half reportedly target unmutated variant regions.

The specimen comprised peripheral blood, sampled on day 0 of AZD1222 vaccination. This chain links TRBV7-2 with TRBJ1-4; D is possibly TRBD1 (5 bases). This TCR derives from an adult in good health. Here the CDR3 DNA reads TGTGCCAGCAGCTTAGCGGTAGGAGGTTTGGGGCGTCCAACTAATGAAAAACTGTTTTTT. Translation: CASSLAVGGLGRPTNEKLFF.